This TCR beta chain was documented in a study of CD8+ T cells in alopecia areata. In this sample, this clone turned up a few times. Extracted RNA was reverse transcribed, and the resulting cDNA served as sequencing template. Libraries were prepared by immunoSEQ multiplex PCR; TCRdb keeps only in-frame clonotypes and omits some of them. Seen here are 95,000 to 150,000 clones, 53% observed once, and the top ten hold just over 0.45%. The CDR3 totals 13 residues. The germline V gene encodes CDR1 SQVTM and CDR2 ANQGSEA. V was cut by 1 base and J by 7 bases, with 13 bases left in between. Treatment indicated: oral pan-JAK inhibitor, 5-10 mg twice daily.

Here the sequenced sample was CD4+ T cells sorted from blood, taken at week 4, from a patient treated with tofacitinib. This chain connects TRBV29-1 to TRBJ1-2, with unresolved D. The clonotype was recovered from a human donor with alopecia areata. The DNA of the CDR3 is TGCAGCGTTGAAGGGACTACGTTCTCTGGCTACACCTTC. Protein sequence: CSVEGTTFSGYTF.